The 30 T cell receptor beta chains below all came from one sample that was sequenced in a study of blood T cell repertoires in COVID-19. Measured with immunoSEQ multiplex PCR; TCRdb has only the in-frame clones, and not every one. The sample includes hundreds of thousands of clones, approximately 88% of them seen just once. The material sequenced was PBMCs or T cells enriched from blood (not recorded which). All receptors derive from a woman in her twenties or thirties who had recovered from COVID-19.

This rearrangement joins TRBV27 to TRBJ2-5; no firm D call. CDR3 length: 14 amino acids. CDR1 is MNHEY, CDR2 SMNVEV, per germline (reference sequence). Trimming removed 5 bases from V and 1 base from J, with 11 bases in between. The CDR3 DNA sequence: TGTGCCAGCAGTCCCCGACTTGCCCAAGAGACCCAGTACTTC. Translated: CASSPRLAQETQYF.

The chain uses TRBV25-1 and TRBJ1-2, with 10 bases matching TRBD1. The CDR3 is 13 residues long. V shed 6 bases and J 4 bases; nucleotides not matched to a gene: 2. CDR1 is MGHDK and CDR2 is SYGVNS in the germline V gene. CDR3 coding DNA: TGTGCCAGCAGCAGACAGGGGGCCTATGGCTACACCTTC. Translation gives CASSRQGAYGYTF.

This sequence joins TRBV7-9 and TRBJ2-5, with D possibly being TRBD1 (6 bases). Germline-derived CDR1 and CDR2 are SEHNR and FQNEAQ (reference sequence). Trimming cost V 5 bases and J 5 bases, with 18 bases left between them. This CDR3 region has 15 residues. CDR3 amino acids: CASSGWDTGRETQYF. In nucleotides, the CDR3 is TGTGCCAGCAGCGGCTGGGACACCGGGCGGGAGACCCAGTACTTC.

The rearrangement joins TRBV5-1 to TRBJ2-3, with no clear D. The V and J ends lost 5 bases and 1 base respectively, with 11 bases between them. The CDR3 sequence is 14 residues long. CDR1 is SGHRS and CDR2 is YFSETQ in the germline V gene. The CDR3 reads CASRPPSGTDTQYF. Here the CDR3 DNA reads TGCGCCAGCAGGCCCCCGTCAGGCACAGATACGCAGTATTTT.

The rearrangement uses TRBV10-1 and TRBJ1-3, with D hard to call. Germline-derived CDR1 and CDR2 are WNHNN and SYGVQD (reference sequence). The CDR3 length is 18 residues. V lost 4 bases and J lost 0, with 19 bases in between. Here the CDR3 reads CASSVGDVRGHSGNTIYF. CDR3 bases: TGCGCCAGCAGTGTGGGCGATGTACGGGGTCACTCTGGAAACACCATATATTTT.

The count of this clone is one. The chain couples TRBV29-1 to TRBJ2-3; TRBD1 matches 8 bases. CDR1 SQVTM and CDR2 ANQGSEA come from the germline V gene. V was pared by 1 base and J by 4 bases, with 1 base of the junction left unmatched. This CDR3 comprises 13 residues. CDR3 sequence: CSVEVGQADTQYF. The CDR3 DNA is TGCAGCGTTGAAGTGGGACAGGCAGATACGCAGTATTTT.

This sequence joins TRBV30 and TRBJ1-4, with TRBD1 as a possible D gene (6 bases). The germline V gene encodes CDR1 GTSNPN and CDR2 SVGIG (reference sequence). The CDR3 spans 12 residues. V lost 5 bases and J lost 6, with 10 bases in between. CDR3 sequence reads: CAWGGQDEKLFF. DNA of the CDR3: TGTGCCTGGGGGGGGCAAGATGAAAAACTGTTTTTT.

This chain joins TRBV3-1 (or the pseudogene TRBV3-2) and TRBJ1-1, with 9 bases aligning to TRBD1. The CDR3 loop spans 16 amino acids. Germline V lookup: CDR1 LGHDT, CDR2 YNNKEL (reference sequence). The V segment lost 3 bases and the J segment 6 bases; nucleotides outside the gene matches: 11. Here the CDR3 reads CASSHTGTGRFAEAFF. The CDR3 DNA reads TGTGCCAGCAGCCATACCGGGACAGGGCGTTTTGCTGAAGCTTTCTTT.

V gene TRBV5-6 combines with J gene TRBJ2-1; 12 bases map to TRBD2. J was trimmed by 6 bases and V by 1 base; bases with no gene match: 11. CDR3 length: 18 residues. Germline V lookup: CDR1 SGHDT, CDR2 YYEEEE. CDR3 DNA sequence: TGTGCCAGCAGCTTGACCTCGGCTAGCGGGGGGGCGGGCAATGAGCAGTTCTTC. Amino acid sequence: CASSLTSASGGAGNEQFF.

V and J are TRBV28 and TRBJ1-6; D perhaps matches TRBD1 (6 bases). Trimming left V 5 bases short and J 7 bases short, with 12 bases between. From germline, CDR1 is MDHEN and CDR2 SYDVKM. The CDR3 sequence is 14 residues long. The CDR3 here is CASSPTGINSPLHF. As DNA, the CDR3 is TGTGCCAGCAGTCCAACAGGGATCAATTCACCCCTCCACTTT.

The chain links TRBV7-2 to TRBJ2-2, with D tentatively TRBD1 (6 bases). This CDR3 is built from 15 residues. V lost 4 bases and J 0 bases, leaving 9 bases between the germline ends. Germline V gene sequence: CDR1 SGHTA, CDR2 FQGNSA. CDR3 region: CASSSGTPNTGELFF. The CDR3 nucleotides read TGTGCCAGCAGCTCCGGGACACCGAACACCGGGGAGCTGTTTTTT.

The chain is built from TRBV2 and TRBJ2-7; possible D gene TRBD1, 6 bases. Germline values: CDR1 SNHLY, CDR2 FYNNEI. The CDR3 is made up of 15 amino acids. Trimming stripped 10 bases from V and 2 bases from J, with 21 bases between. As DNA, the CDR3 is TGTGCCATTCAAAGGACAGCAAGCACTACCTACGAGCAGTACTTC. This encodes CAIQRTASTTYEQYF.

This clone was picked up one time. The chain joins TRBV18 to TRBJ2-2; TRBD1 might be the D (6 bases). Trimming shortened V by 0 bases and J by 3 bases, and 11 bases separated the two germline ends. There are 16 residues in the CDR3. From germline, CDR1 is KGHSH and CDR2 LQKENI. The CDR3 coding sequence is TGTGCCAGCTCACCACCAGGACAGATAGACACCGGGGAGCTGTTTTTT. It yields the protein CASSPPGQIDTGELFF.

Only one count was recorded for this clone. The chain joins TRBV28 to TRBJ2-5; tentative D call: TRBD1 (5 bases). Germline assignment: CDR1 MDHEN and CDR2 SYDVKM. CDR3 size: 13 residues. Trimming shortened V by 3 bases and J by 5 bases, and 10 bases separated the two germline ends. The CDR3 DNA is TGTGCCAGCAGTTTCGACAGCGACGAGACCCAGTACTTC. Translation: CASSFDSDETQYF.

The rearrangement links TRBV19 to TRBJ2-1, with 10 bases lining up with TRBD2. Losses at the gene ends were 5 bases for V and 0 bases for J; bases not matched to a gene: 4. The germline V gene has CDR1 LNHDA and CDR2 SQIVND (reference sequence). The CDR3 has 16 amino acids. The CDR3 is CASSLLAGGSYNEQFF. CDR3 nucleotide sequence: TGTGCCAGTAGTCTTTTAGCGGGAGGCTCCTACAATGAGCAGTTCTTC.

The gene calls are TRBV5-6 and TRBJ2-1; D is unclear. The CDR3 is 19 amino acids. V dropped 1 base and J dropped 0 bases, with 20 bases sitting between them. The germline V gene has CDR1 SGHDT and CDR2 YYEEEE. The CDR3 here is CASSLRRSSPSSSYNEQFF. CDR3 nucleotides: TGTGCCAGCAGCTTGAGGAGATCAAGTCCCTCGAGCTCCTACAATGAGCAGTTCTTC.

V usage is TRBV7-9 and J usage is TRBJ2-3; D not resolved. Per the germline V gene, CDR1 is SEHNR and CDR2 is FQNEAQ (reference sequence). The V and J ends lost 5 bases and 1 base respectively, with 4 bases between them. This CDR3 is built from 12 residues. CDR3 sequence: CASSLRTDTQYF. Written as DNA, the CDR3 is TGTGCCAGCAGCCTCCGCACAGATACGCAGTATTTT.

Points on this clone: An end of the junction does not agree with germline; a read error may underlie this. V usage is TRBV19 and J usage is TRBJ1-1, with D possibly TRBD1 on 5 matching bases. This CDR3 is 14 amino acids long. Germline CDR1 reads LNHDA; CDR2 reads SQIVND (reference sequence). The CDR3 region is CASRIGGGGTEAFF. CDR3 in DNA: TGTGCCAGTCGTATCGGGGGTGGGGGCACTGAAGCTTTCTTT.

V and J are TRBV29-1 and TRBJ1-1, with D uncertain. The CDR3 length is 12 residues. Deletions cut 4 bases from V and 4 bases from J, with 10 bases between. Germline V gives CDR1 SQVTM, CDR2 ANQGSEA. The CDR3 nucleotides read TGCAGCGTTGGTCGACTGGGCACTGAAGCTTTCTTT. Translation: CSVGRLGTEAFF. Using reference TRBV29-1 and TRBJ1-1 for the parts outside the CDR3, the full variable domain is SAVISQKPSRDICQRGTSLTIQCQVDSQVTMMFWYRQQPGQSLTLIATANQGSEATYESGFVIDKFPISRPNLTFSTLTVSNMSPEDSSIYLCSVGRLGTEAFFGQGTRLTVV.

The chain links TRBV29-1 to TRBJ2-5; D perhaps matches TRBD1 (6 bases). There are 15 residues in the CDR3. V lost 6 bases and J 0 bases, leaving 17 bases between the germline ends. The germline V gene has CDR1 SQVTM and CDR2 ANQGSEA. CDR3 residues: CSVEPLQGHQETQYF. The CDR3 DNA reads TGCAGCGTGGAACCGTTACAGGGCCACCAAGAGACCCAGTACTTC.

The J gene is TRBJ1-5, the V gene TRBV19; no clear D gene. The CDR3 totals 15 residues. V lost 3 bases, J lost 9 bases, and 18 bases lay in between. Germline CDR1 is LNHDA and CDR2 is SQIVND (reference sequence). CDR3 protein: CASSIGSDYPPPQHF. DNA for the CDR3: TGTGCCAGTAGTATTGGCTCCGATTACCCCCCGCCCCAGCATTTT.

The V call is TRBV27, the J call TRBJ2-4; D may be TRBD1 (5 bases). V dropped 8 bases and J dropped 0 bases, with 17 bases sitting between them. This CDR3 is 16 amino acids long. Germline-derived CDR1 and CDR2 are MNHEY and SMNVEV (reference sequence). The CDR3 loop reads CASGKGAGRAKNIQYF. The CDR3, as DNA: TGTGCCAGCGGCAAAGGGGCCGGCAGAGCCAAAAACATTCAGTACTTC.

The CDR3 loop is CASSLDLGGNQPQHF. CDR3 DNA: TGTGCCAGCAGCTTAGATCTAGGGGGAAATCAGCCCCAGCATTTT. V gene TRBV11-2 combines with J gene TRBJ1-5; a possible D gene is TRBD1 (6 bases). V shed 0 bases and J shed 4 bases, with 10 bases lying between them. Germline V lookup: CDR1 SGHAT, CDR2 FQNNGV. The CDR3 loop spans 15 amino acids.

The rearrangement links TRBV18 to TRBJ2-2; TRBD1 might be the D (6 bases). V was clipped by 8 bases and J by 3 bases, with 13 bases between them. Looked up from germline, CDR1 is KGHSH and CDR2 is LQKENI. The CDR3 is 14 amino acids. The CDR3 spells CASNMDRDTGELFF. DNA for the CDR3: TGTGCCAGCAACATGGACAGAGACACCGGGGAGCTGTTTTTT.

The rearrangement joins TRBV7-3 to TRBJ1-6, with D uncertain. The V end lost 3 bases, the J end lost 6 bases, and 9 bases lay between the germline ends. Germline-derived CDR1 and CDR2 are SGHTA and FQGTGA. This CDR3 contains 14 residues. The CDR3 reads CASSLGDTNSPLHF. In nucleotides, the CDR3 is TGTGCCAGCAGCTTGGGCGACACTAATTCACCCCTCCACTTT.

This rearrangement joins TRBV9 to TRBJ2-1; perhaps TRBD2 as D (6 bases). This CDR3 has 13 amino acids. V lost 3 bases, J lost 5 bases, and 9 bases lay in between. Per germline, CDR1 SGDLS and CDR2 YYNGEE. CDR3 sequence reads: CASSDGTDNEQFF. CDR3 nucleotide sequence: TGTGCCAGCAGCGACGGGACTGACAATGAGCAGTTCTTC.

The chain recombines TRBV14 with TRBJ1-4, with TRBD1 matching 8 bases. This CDR3 has 15 residues. V gave up 5 bases and J gave up 7 bases; unmatched junction bases: 9. Germline CDR1 and CDR2: SGHDN and FVKESK. The CDR3 protein is CASSTQGAKTEKLFF. The CDR3, as DNA: TGTGCCAGCAGCACCCAGGGGGCGAAAACTGAAAAACTGTTTTTT.

The J gene is TRBJ2-7, the V gene TRBV5-4; D perhaps matches TRBD2 (5 bases). Germline lookup yields CDR1 SGHNT and CDR2 YYREEE (reference sequence). This CDR3 is 14 amino acids long. The V end was cut by 0 bases, the J end by 3 bases, with 10 bases between. CDR3 in DNA: TGTGCCAGCAGCTTGGGCGGGTCAAACTACGAGCAGTACTTC. This gives the protein CASSLGGSNYEQYF.

V gene TRBV6-5 combines with J gene TRBJ2-1; tentatively, D is TRBD2 (7 bases). Germline loops: CDR1 MNHEY, CDR2 SVGAGI. This CDR3 is 14 amino acids long. V dropped 7 bases and J dropped 7 bases, with 17 bases sitting between them. The CDR3 loop is CASTWLGGGNEQFF. The CDR3 bases are TGTGCCAGCACGTGGTTAGGGGGGGGGAATGAGCAGTTCTTC.

This clone was seen a single time. The chain combines TRBV9 with TRBJ1-1; D is unresolved. From germline, CDR1 is SGDLS and CDR2 YYNGEE. The V gene lost 0 bases and the J gene lost 2 bases, with 14 bases spanning the gap. This CDR3 region has 16 residues. As DNA, the CDR3 is TGTGCCAGCAGCGTAGGGGTGGTGGGCCCCAACACTGAAGCTTTCTTT. Residues: CASSVGVVGPNTEAFF.